This TCR beta chain was sequenced in a study of T cell repertoires in cytomegalovirus infection. Study information: Peptides in the study included HLA-C-restricted and HLA-B-restricted CMV epitopes. In public TCR beta signatures, there were indications of both CMV infection and matching HLA type.

Each CDR3 protein is one row after TCRdb ran MiXCR on the reads. Of roughly 80,000 distinct CDR3 sequences listed, more than 20% are singletons. V lost 4 bases and J 9 bases, leaving 6 bases between the germline ends. Germline lookup yields CDR1 LGHDT and CDR2 YNNKEL (reference sequence). CDR3 length: 10 residues. On this clonotype itself: Its antigen is as yet unknown.

Sequences were derived from CD8+ T cells from cultured PBMCs, sampled from culture after CMV antigen stimulation. The TCR comes from a human donor in good health (CMV status not recorded). Some clones in this sample may be carry-over from other donors' samples. The gene calls are TRBV3-1 and TRBJ2-5; the D is unclear. The DNA of the CDR3 is TGTGCCAGCAGCCGCATGGCCCAGTACTTC. Residues: CASSRMAQYF.